This T cell receptor (beta chain) was obtained from a study of blood T cell repertoires in COVID-19. V was clipped by 3 bases and J by 0 bases, with 21 bases between them. CDR3 length: 20 residues. Germline CDR1 reads ENHRY; CDR2 reads SYGVKD. Data came from immunoSEQ multiplex PCR; TCRdb stores just in-frame clones and leaves some out. The sample includes approximately 210,000 clones, 80% to 90% of them seen just once. The specimen sequenced was peripheral blood. This chain joins TRBV10-3 and TRBJ2-6; D is possibly TRBD1 (6 bases). This receptor was taken from a woman aged 80 or over with COVID-19, enrolled during active disease. The CDR3 loop is CAISDQRGLGGLSGANVLTF. As DNA, the CDR3 is TGTGCCATCAGTGACCAGAGGGGCTTAGGGGGTCTCTCTGGGGCCAACGTCCTGACTTTC.